Included here is one TCR beta chain sequence, with context. The data originate from a study of blood T cell repertoires in COVID-19. Study summary: The study drew acute and convalescent COVID-19 samples from the United States, Italy and Spain.

Authors' data handling: Nucleated cell number was recorded as an estimate derived from reference gene primer amplification. Profiling relied on immunoSEQ multiplex PCR, and the TCRdb table lists in-frame clones only, not all of them. V, J and clone size derive from that table, while D and trimming were established from the DNA sequence. This table has tens of thousands of clones, less than 85% appearing once. The CDR3 spans 14 residues. Germline assignment: CDR1 LNHNV and CDR2 YYDKDF (reference sequence). The V gene lost 1 base and the J gene lost 0 bases, with 7 bases spanning the gap. This TCR was recovered from a man in his 70s with acute or convalescent COVID-19. The source material was peripheral blood. The rearrangement links TRBV15 to TRBJ2-7; D gene unclear. This chain's CDR3 is CATSRGWSSYEQYV. In nucleotides, the CDR3 is TGTGCCACCAGCAGAGGATGGAGCTCCTACGAGCAGTACGTC.